This T cell receptor (beta chain) was identified in a study of shared clonotypes between healthy human individuals. With respect to this clone: Its specificity is unknown.

This table comes from immunoSEQ multiplex PCR, and its TCRdb copy is limited to in-frame clones, with some not included. Among 1,400,000 or so clones, around 98.5% were seen once, and the ten largest hold around 0.33%. Broader study findings: For naive CD4 cells, approximately 4.8% of clonotypes were shared across a handful of donors.

CDR3 length equals 18 residues. Germline V gene sequence: CDR1 ENHRY, CDR2 SYGVKD. With V trimmed by 2 bases and J by 6 bases, 14 bases remained unmatched. Everyone who donated was a Caucasian adult who lived in Nashville, Tennessee. The chain combines TRBV10-3 with TRBJ1-5; 9 bases map to TRBD1. Sequenced: naive CD4+ T cells sorted from blood. Described subset: CD45RA+ positively selected. The receptor's source is a young man in good health. The CDR3 DNA follows: TGTGCCATCAGTGAGACCACCTTCCGGACAGGGGTTGGTCAGCCCCAGCATTTT. The encoded protein is CAISETTFRTGVGQPQHF.